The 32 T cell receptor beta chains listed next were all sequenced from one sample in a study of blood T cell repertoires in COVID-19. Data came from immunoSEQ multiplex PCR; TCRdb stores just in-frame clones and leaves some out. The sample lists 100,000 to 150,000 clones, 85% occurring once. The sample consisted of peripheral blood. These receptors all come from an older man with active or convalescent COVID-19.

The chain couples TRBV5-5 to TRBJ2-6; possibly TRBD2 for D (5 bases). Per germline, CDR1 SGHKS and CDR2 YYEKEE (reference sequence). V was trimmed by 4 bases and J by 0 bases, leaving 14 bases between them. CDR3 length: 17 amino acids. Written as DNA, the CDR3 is TGTGCCAGCAGCCCGGGCGGGCGTGCCTCTGGGGCCAACGTCCTGACTTTC. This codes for CASSPGGRASGANVLTF.

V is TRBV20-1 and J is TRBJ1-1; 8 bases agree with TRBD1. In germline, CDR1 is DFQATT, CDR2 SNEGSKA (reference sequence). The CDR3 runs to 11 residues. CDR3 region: CRRQGITEAFF. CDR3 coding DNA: TGCAGGCGACAGGGGATCACTGAAGCTTTCTTT.

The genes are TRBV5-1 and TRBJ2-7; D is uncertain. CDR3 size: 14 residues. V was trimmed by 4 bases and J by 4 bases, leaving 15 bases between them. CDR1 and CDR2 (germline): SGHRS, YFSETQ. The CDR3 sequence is CASSVGGSRYEQYF. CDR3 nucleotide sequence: TGCGCCAGCAGCGTGGGTGGCTCCAGATACGAGCAGTACTTC.

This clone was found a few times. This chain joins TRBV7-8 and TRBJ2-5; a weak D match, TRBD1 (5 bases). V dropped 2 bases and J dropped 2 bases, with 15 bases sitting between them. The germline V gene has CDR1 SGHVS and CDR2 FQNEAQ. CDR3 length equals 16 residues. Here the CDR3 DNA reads TGTGCCAGCAGCTTACTGGGGCGGTTTGAACAAGAGACCCAGTACTTC. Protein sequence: CASSLLGRFEQETQYF.

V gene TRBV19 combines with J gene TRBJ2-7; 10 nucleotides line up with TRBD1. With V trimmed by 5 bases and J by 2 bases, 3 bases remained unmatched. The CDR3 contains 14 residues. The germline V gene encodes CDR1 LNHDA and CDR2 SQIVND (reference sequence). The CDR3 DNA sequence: TGTGCCAGTAGTCCGGGACAGGGGCCCTACGAGCAGTACTTC. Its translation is CASSPGQGPYEQYF.

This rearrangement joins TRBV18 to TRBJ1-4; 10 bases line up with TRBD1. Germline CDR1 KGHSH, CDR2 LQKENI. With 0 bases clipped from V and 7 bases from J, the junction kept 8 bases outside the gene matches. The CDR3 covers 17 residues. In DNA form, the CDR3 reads TGTGCCAGCTCACCACCGAGGGGACAGGGGTCGGGTGAAAAACTGTTTTTT. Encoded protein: CASSPPRGQGSGEKLFF.

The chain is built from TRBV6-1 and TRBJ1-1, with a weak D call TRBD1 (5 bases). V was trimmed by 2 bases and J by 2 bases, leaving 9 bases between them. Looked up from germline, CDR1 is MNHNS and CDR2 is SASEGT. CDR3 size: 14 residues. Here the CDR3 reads CASSEIDSNTEAFF. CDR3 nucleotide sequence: TGTGCCAGCAGTGAAATAGACAGCAACACTGAAGCTTTCTTT.

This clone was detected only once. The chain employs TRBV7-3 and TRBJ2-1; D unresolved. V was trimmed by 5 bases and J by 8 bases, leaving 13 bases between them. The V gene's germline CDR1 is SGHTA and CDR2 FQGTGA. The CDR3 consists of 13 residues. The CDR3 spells CASSLPNRDEQFF. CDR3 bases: TGTGCCAGCAGCCTACCCAACCGCGATGAGCAGTTCTTC.

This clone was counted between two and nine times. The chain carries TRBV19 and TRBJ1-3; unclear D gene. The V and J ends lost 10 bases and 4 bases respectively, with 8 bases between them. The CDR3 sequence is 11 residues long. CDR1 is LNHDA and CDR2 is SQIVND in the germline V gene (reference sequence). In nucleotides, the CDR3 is TGTGCCACCCAGCGGGGAAACACCATATATTTT. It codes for CATQRGNTIYF. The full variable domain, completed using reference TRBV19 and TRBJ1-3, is DGGITQSPKYLFRKEGQNVTLSCEQNLNHDAMYWYRQDPGQGLRLIYYSQIVNDFQKGDIAEGYSVSREKKESFPLTVTSAQKNPTAFYLCATQRGNTIYFGEGSWLTVV.

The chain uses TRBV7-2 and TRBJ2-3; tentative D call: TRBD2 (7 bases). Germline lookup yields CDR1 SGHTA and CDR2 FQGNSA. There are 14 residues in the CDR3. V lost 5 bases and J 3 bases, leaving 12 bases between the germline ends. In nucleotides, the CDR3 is TGTGCCAGCAGCCGGGGGGCCCTTACAGATACGCAGTATTTT. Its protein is CASSRGALTDTQYF.

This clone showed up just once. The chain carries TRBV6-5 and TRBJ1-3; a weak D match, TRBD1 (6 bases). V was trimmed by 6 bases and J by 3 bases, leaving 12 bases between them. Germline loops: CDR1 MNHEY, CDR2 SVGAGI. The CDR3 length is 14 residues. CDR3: CASSRRGLGNTIYF. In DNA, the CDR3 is TGTGCCAGCAGCCGCAGGGGTCTTGGAAACACCATATATTTT.

The CDR3 spells CASSLGTSGAETQYF. CDR3 nucleotides: TGTGCCAGCAGCTTAGGGACTAGCGGGGCGGAGACCCAGTACTTC. V and J are TRBV7-2 and TRBJ2-5; TRBD2 agrees at 12 bases. This CDR3 comprises 15 residues. With V trimmed by 1 base and J by 5 bases, 2 bases remained unmatched. CDR1 is SGHTA, CDR2 FQGNSA, per germline.

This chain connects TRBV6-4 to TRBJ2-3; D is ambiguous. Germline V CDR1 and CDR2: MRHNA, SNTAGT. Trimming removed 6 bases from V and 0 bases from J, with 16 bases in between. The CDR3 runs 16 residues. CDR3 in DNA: TGTGCCAGCAGAGTAGACACCTGGCCTAGCACAGATACGCAGTATTTT. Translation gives CASRVDTWPSTDTQYF.

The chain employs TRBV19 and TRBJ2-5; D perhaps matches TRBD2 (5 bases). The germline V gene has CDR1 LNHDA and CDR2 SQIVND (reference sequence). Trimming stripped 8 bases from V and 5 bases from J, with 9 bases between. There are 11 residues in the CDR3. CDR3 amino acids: CASSPGETQYF. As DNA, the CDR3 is TGTGCCAGTTCCCCGGGGGAGACCCAGTACTTC.

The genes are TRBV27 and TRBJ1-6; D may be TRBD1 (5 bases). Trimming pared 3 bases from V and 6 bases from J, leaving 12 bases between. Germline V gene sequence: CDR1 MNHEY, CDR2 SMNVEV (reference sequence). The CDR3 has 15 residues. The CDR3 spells CASSFRGGGNSPLHF. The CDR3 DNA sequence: TGTGCCAGCAGTTTCCGGGGCGGGGGTAATTCACCCCTCCACTTT.

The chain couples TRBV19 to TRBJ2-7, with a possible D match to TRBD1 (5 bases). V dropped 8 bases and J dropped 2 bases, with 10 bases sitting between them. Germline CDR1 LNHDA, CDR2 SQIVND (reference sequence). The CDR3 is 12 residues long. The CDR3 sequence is CASSGHTYEQYF. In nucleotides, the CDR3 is TGTGCCAGTTCAGGACACACCTACGAGCAGTACTTC.

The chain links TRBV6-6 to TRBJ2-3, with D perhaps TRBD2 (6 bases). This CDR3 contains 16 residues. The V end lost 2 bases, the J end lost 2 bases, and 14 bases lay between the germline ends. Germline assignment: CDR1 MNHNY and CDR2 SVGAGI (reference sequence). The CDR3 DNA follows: TGTGCCAGCAGTTACGGCCTAGCGCCAAACACAGATACGCAGTATTTT. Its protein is CASSYGLAPNTDTQYF.

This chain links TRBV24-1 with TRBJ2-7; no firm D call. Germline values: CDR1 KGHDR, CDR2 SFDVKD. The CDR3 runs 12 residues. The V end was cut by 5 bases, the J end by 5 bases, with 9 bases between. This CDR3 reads CATSGSSHEQYF. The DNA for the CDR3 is TGTGCCACCAGTGGGAGTTCCCACGAGCAGTACTTC.

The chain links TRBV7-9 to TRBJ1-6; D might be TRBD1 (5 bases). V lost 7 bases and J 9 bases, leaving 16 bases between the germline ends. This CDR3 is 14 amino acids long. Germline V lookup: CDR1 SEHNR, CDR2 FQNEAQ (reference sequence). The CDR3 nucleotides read TGTGCCAGCAATTTCGCAGGGTGGTTTTCACCCCTCCACTTT. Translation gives CASNFAGWFSPLHF.

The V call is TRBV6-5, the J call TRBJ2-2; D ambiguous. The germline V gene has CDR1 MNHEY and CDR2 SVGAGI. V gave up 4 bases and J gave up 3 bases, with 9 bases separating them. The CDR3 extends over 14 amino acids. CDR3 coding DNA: TGTGCCAGCAGTTCACCGGGTTACACCGGGGAGCTGTTTTTT. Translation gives CASSSPGYTGELFF.

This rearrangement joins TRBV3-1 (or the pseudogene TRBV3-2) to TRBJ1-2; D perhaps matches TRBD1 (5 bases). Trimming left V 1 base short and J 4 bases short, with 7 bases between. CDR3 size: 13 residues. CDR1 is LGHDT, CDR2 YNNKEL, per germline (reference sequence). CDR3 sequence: CASSQAGSYGYTF. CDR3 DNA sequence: TGTGCCAGCAGCCAAGCAGGGTCCTATGGCTACACCTTC.

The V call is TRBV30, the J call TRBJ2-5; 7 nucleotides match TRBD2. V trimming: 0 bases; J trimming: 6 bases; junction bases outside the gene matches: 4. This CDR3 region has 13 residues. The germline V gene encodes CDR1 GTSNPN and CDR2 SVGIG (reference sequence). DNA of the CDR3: TGTGCCTGGAGTGTAAGCAGCGGGAAGACCCAGTACTTC. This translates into CAWSVSSGKTQYF.

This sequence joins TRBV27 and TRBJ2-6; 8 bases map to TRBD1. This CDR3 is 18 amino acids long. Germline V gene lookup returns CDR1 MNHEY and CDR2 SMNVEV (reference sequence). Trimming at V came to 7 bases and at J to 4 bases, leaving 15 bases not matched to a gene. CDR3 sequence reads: CASTLSLRGPRGANVLTF. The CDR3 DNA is TGTGCCAGCACCCTATCTCTCAGGGGGCCACGAGGGGCCAACGTCCTGACTTTC.

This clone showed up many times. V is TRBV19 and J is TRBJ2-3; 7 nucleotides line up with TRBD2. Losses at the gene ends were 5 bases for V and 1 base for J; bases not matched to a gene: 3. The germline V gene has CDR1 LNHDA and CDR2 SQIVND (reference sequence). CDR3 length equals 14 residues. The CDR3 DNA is TGTGCCAGTAGTGCGGGGGTCGGCACAGATACGCAGTATTTT. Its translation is CASSAGVGTDTQYF.

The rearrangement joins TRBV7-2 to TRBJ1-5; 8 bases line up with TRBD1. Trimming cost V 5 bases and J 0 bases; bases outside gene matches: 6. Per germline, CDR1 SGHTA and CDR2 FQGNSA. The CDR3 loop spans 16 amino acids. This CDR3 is CASSLRTGNSNQPQHF. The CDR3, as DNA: TGTGCCAGCAGCCTCCGGACAGGGAATAGCAATCAGCCCCAGCATTTT. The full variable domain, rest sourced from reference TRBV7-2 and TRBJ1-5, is GAGVSQSPSNKVTEKGKDVELRCDPISGHTALYWYRQSLGQGLEFLIYFQGNSAPDKSGLPSDRFSAERTGGSVSTLTIQRTQQEDSAVYLCASSLRTGNSNQPQHFGDGTRLSIL.

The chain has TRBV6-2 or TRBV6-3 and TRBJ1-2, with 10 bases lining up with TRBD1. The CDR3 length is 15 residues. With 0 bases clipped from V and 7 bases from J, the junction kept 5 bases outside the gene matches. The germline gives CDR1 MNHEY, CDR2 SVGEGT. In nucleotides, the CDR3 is TGTGCCAGCAGTTACTCGACAGGGGGCAGCGTTGGCTACACCTTC. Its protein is CASSYSTGGSVGYTF.

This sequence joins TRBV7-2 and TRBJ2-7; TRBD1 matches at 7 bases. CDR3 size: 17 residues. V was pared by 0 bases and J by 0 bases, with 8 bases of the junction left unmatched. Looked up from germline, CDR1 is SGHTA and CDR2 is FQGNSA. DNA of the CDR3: TGTGCCAGCAGCTTAGCGTTATTCTCAGGGGGCTCCTACGAGCAGTACTTC. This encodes CASSLALFSGGSYEQYF.

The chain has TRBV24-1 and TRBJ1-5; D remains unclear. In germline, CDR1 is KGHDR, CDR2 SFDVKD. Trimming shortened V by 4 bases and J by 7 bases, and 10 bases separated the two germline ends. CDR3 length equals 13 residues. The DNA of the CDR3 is TGTGCCACCAGTGAGACCGACAAACAGCCCCAGCATTTT. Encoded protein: CATSETDKQPQHF.

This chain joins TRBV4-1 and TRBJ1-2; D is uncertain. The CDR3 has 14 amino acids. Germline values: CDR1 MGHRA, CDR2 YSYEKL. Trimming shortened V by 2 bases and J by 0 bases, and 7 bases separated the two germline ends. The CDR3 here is CASSQPGPNYGYTF. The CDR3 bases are TGCGCCAGCAGCCAACCAGGCCCTAACTATGGCTACACCTTC.

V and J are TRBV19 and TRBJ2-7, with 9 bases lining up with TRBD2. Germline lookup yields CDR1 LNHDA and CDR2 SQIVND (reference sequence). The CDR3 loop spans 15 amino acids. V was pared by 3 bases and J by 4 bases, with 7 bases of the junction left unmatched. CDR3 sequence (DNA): TGTGCCAGTAGTATTGCGGTTAGCGGGGGATACGAGCAGTACTTC. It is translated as CASSIAVSGGYEQYF.

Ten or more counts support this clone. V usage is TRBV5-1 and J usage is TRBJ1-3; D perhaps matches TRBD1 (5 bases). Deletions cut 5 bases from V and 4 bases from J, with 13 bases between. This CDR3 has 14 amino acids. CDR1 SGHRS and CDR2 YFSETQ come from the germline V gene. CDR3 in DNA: TGCGCCAGCAGGCCGGGACTGCTAGGAAACACCATATATTTT. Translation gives CASRPGLLGNTIYF. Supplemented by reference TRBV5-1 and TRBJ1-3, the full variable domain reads KAGVTQTPRYLIKTRGQQVTLSCSPISGHRSVSWYQQTPGQGLQFLFEYFSETQRNKGNFPGRFSGRQFSNSRSEMNVSTLELGDSALYLCASRPGLLGNTIYFGEGSWLTVV.

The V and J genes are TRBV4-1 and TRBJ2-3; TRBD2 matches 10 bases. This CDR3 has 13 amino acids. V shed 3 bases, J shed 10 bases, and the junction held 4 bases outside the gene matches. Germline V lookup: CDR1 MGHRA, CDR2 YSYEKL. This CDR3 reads CASSHLGLAAQYF. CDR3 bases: TGCGCCAGCAGCCACCTCGGACTAGCGGCGCAGTATTTT.